The next 28 T cell receptor beta chains were all read from a single sample in a study of Graves' ophthalmopathy and Graves' hyperthyroidism. Amplified material comprised TCR beta CDR3 regions derived from RNA transcripts. HTBI primers were used in a first-round RT-PCR, which preceded a second-round multiplex PCR. TCRdb re-derived calls from the multiplex PCR reads in MiXCR, one entry per CDR3 protein. Among fewer than 350,000 distinct CDR3 sequences listed, about 17% were seen once. Sequencing was performed on peripheral blood. All receptors come from an adult man with Graves' ophthalmopathy.

The chain links TRBV5-1 to TRBJ1-6; D unclear. This CDR3 comprises 15 residues. V was cut by 5 bases and J by 0 bases, with 9 bases left in between. Germline V lookup: CDR1 SGHRS, CDR2 YFSETQ. The CDR3 DNA is TGCGCCAGCAGGCCACAGAGCTCCTATAATTCACCCCTCCACTTT. Its protein is CASRPQSSYNSPLHF.

A few counts support this clonotype. This chain links TRBV14 with TRBJ2-7; TRBD2 agrees at 11 bases. This CDR3 is 14 amino acids long. CDR1 SGHDN and CDR2 FVKESK come from the germline V gene. The ends lost 7 bases at V and 2 bases at J; junction bases unmatched: 4. The CDR3, as DNA: TGTGCCAGCACCGGACTAGCGGGTACCTACGAGCAGTACTTC. It codes for CASTGLAGTYEQYF.

This clonotype was detected many times. The chain links TRBV6-5 to TRBJ1-5; D may be TRBD1 (5 bases). The CDR3 runs to 13 residues. V was cut by 2 bases and J by 7 bases, with 9 bases left in between. CDR1 and CDR2 from the germline V gene are MNHEY and SVGAGI. CDR3 in amino acids: CASSYGDPQPQHF. The CDR3 region has the DNA TGTGCCAGCAGTTACGGGGACCCACAGCCCCAGCATTTT.

This clonotype was seen ten or more times. The rearrangement joins TRBV15 to TRBJ2-7, with 7 nucleotides matching TRBD2. CDR1 and CDR2 from the germline V gene are LNHNV and YYDKDF (reference sequence). Trimming at V came to 5 bases and at J to 5 bases, leaving 12 bases not matched to a gene. The length of the CDR3 is 15 residues. CDR3 nucleotide sequence: TGTGCCACCAGCCCAAGCCTAGCGGTTGCCCACGAGCAGTACTTC. Protein: CATSPSLAVAHEQYF.

This clonotype was counted at least ten times. The J gene is TRBJ1-1, the V gene TRBV11-2, with 8 bases matching TRBD1. Losses at the gene ends were 5 bases for V and 1 base for J; bases not matched to a gene: 9. The CDR3 extends over 16 amino acids. Germline loops: CDR1 SGHAT, CDR2 FQNNGV. In DNA form, the CDR3 reads TGTGCCAGCAGCCCCCGACAGGGGTGGACGAACACTGAAGCTTTCTTT. It specifies CASSPRQGWTNTEAFF.

This clonotype was found once. V usage is TRBV6-1 and J usage is TRBJ1-2; 9 positions agree with TRBD1. V lost 0 bases, J lost 4 bases, and 3 bases stayed unmatched. CDR3 size: 15 residues. CDR1 is MNHNS and CDR2 is SASEGT in the germline V gene. The CDR3 DNA is TGTGCCAGCAGTGAAGCGGGGGACAGGGTCTATGGCTACACCTTC. Protein: CASSEAGDRVYGYTF.

This clonotype appeared many times. The chain has TRBV6-5 and TRBJ1-3; TRBD1 matches 7 bases. Germline V gives CDR1 MNHEY, CDR2 SVGAGI. The CDR3 loop spans 14 amino acids. V shed 10 bases and J 4 bases; nucleotides not matched to a gene: 10. The CDR3, as DNA: TGTGCCACCTGGAGACAGGGAGCAGGAAACACCATATATTTT. Amino acid sequence: CATWRQGAGNTIYF.

In this sample, this clonotype turned up many times. The chain combines TRBV7-2 with TRBJ2-2; D not resolved. The ends were cut back, 1 base at V and 7 bases at J, with 7 bases in the middle. CDR1 is SGHTA and CDR2 is FQGNSA in the germline V gene. This CDR3 comprises 13 residues. The CDR3 sequence: CASSLDTDGELFF. The CDR3 region has the DNA TGTGCCAGCAGCTTAGACACGGACGGGGAGCTGTTTTTT.

This clonotype was seen a few times. Possible read error: a much larger clone is one base away. J is TRBJ1-5 and V is TRBV7-9; the D is unclear. Germline lookup yields CDR1 SEHNR and CDR2 FQNEAQ (reference sequence). The CDR3 extends over 13 amino acids. The CDR3 loop reads CVSSLYDNQPQHF. The CDR3 DNA is TGTGTCAGCAGCTTATACGACAATCAGCCCCAGCATTTT.

This clonotype has at least ten counts. This rearrangement joins TRBV2 to TRBJ2-1, with 11 bases identical to TRBD2. Germline CDR1 and CDR2: SNHLY and FYNNEI. This CDR3 has 15 amino acids. Trimming removed 1 base from V and 4 bases from J; junction bases left unmatched: 0. CDR3 nucleotide sequence: TGTGCCAGCAGTGAAGGACTAGCGGGGTACAATGAGCAGTTCTTC. Translating it yields CASSEGLAGYNEQFF.

V and J are TRBV28 and TRBJ2-7, with TRBD2 as a possible D gene (6 bases). Trimming removed 1 base from V and 5 bases from J, with 15 bases in between. Germline V lookup: CDR1 MDHEN, CDR2 SYDVKM. This CDR3 is 15 amino acids long. CDR3 loop: CASSLYGGAGNEQYF. The CDR3 DNA follows: TGTGCCAGCAGTTTATACGGGGGAGCTGGGAACGAGCAGTACTTC.

This clonotype was counted at least ten times. This sequence may be a read error, since a much larger clone differs from it by one base. The V and J genes are TRBV6-5 and TRBJ1-2, with D unclear. The CDR3 spans 15 residues. Germline CDR1 reads MNHEY; CDR2 reads SVGAGI. The CDR3 region has the DNA TGTGCCAGCAGTTATGACCCGACATCCGTCTATGGCTACGCCTTC. As protein: CASSYDPTSVYGYAF.

Comments on this clonotype: A single base separates this from a much larger clone, so it may be a read error. This chain connects TRBV5-1 to TRBJ2-7; D is ambiguous. Germline-derived CDR1 and CDR2 are SGHRS and YFSETQ. Trimming cost V 0 bases and J 2 bases, with 18 bases left between them. This CDR3 comprises 17 residues. The CDR3: CASSLDHPPATTYEQYF. CDR3 DNA sequence: TGCGCCAGCAGCTTGGACCATCCTCCGGCGACAACCTACGAGCAGTACTTC.

In its sample, this clonotype was seen many times. The rearrangement uses TRBV2 and TRBJ1-1, with a tentative D call TRBD1 (6 bases). The V end lost 2 bases, the J end lost 10 bases, and 23 bases lay between the germline ends. This CDR3 contains 16 residues. CDR1 and CDR2 from the germline V gene are SNHLY and FYNNEI. The CDR3 loop is CASSEFRGQGTAGAFF. In DNA, the CDR3 is TGTGCCAGCAGTGAATTCAGGGGCCAAGGAACGGCGGGAGCTTTCTTT.

This clonotype was observed at least ten times. The chain carries TRBV20-1 and TRBJ2-5, with D perhaps matching TRBD2 (6 bases). Deletions cut 1 base from V and 5 bases from J, with 11 bases between. The CDR3 length is 13 residues. CDR1 and CDR2 from the germline V gene are DFQATT and SNEGSKA (reference sequence). The DNA of the CDR3 is TGCAGTGCTAGAGTACCGACTAGTGAGACCCAGTACTTC. Translation gives CSARVPTSETQYF.

In its sample, this clonotype was seen many times. The chain is built from TRBV7-2 and TRBJ1-2; D unresolved. Germline CDR1 is SGHTA and CDR2 is FQGNSA. The V end lost 0 bases, the J end lost 0 bases, and 14 bases lay between the germline ends. This CDR3 has 17 amino acids. CDR3 DNA: TGTGCCAGCAGCTTAGCGAGGGCAGGCAAGGCTAACTATGGCTACACCTTC. Protein: CASSLARAGKANYGYTF.

At least ten counts were recorded for this clonotype. This chain uses TRBV20-1 with TRBJ1-1, with D possibly TRBD1 on 6 matching bases. The V and J ends lost 6 bases and 8 bases respectively, with 16 bases between them. Germline V gene data show CDR1 as DFQATT and CDR2 as SNEGSKA (reference sequence). The CDR3 consists of 12 residues. Here the CDR3 reads CSAEPGVSEAFF. CDR3 DNA: TGCAGTGCGGAACCAGGGGTCTCAGAAGCTTTCTTT.

This clonotype was recorded many times. The rearrangement joins TRBV7-9 to TRBJ2-5; 9 bases fit TRBD1. J lost 7 bases, V lost 5 bases, and 11 bases had no gene match. This CDR3 comprises 15 residues. Germline CDR1 reads SEHNR; CDR2 reads FQNEAQ (reference sequence). DNA for the CDR3: TGTGCCAGCAGCATTAAACAGGGGGCAGCGGGGACCCAGTACTTC. Translation gives CASSIKQGAAGTQYF.

The chain joins TRBV15 to TRBJ2-5, with a possible D match to TRBD1 (6 bases). The CDR3 is made up of 14 amino acids. Germline CDR1 is LNHNV and CDR2 is YYDKDF (reference sequence). V lost 1 base and J lost 5, with 11 bases in between. The CDR3 loop reads CATSRAGTGETQYF. The CDR3 coding sequence is TGTGCCACCAGCAGAGCCGGCACAGGGGAGACCCAGTACTTC.

This clonotype was seen at least ten times. V and J are TRBV11-2 and TRBJ1-1, with 7 nucleotides matching TRBD1. This CDR3 has 15 amino acids. Losses at the gene ends were 5 bases for V and 0 bases for J; bases not matched to a gene: 6. The V gene's germline CDR1 is SGHAT and CDR2 FQNNGV. The DNA for the CDR3 is TGTGCCAGCAGCGCTACCGGGACAGTGAACACTGAAGCTTTCTTT. Encoded protein: CASSATGTVNTEAFF.

This clonotype was counted at least ten times. One end of the junction varies from germline; a read error may be responsible. The chain is built from TRBV7-7 and TRBJ2-5; D is uncertain. This CDR3 is built from 15 residues. Germline CDR1 SSHAT, CDR2 FNYEAQ (reference sequence). The CDR3 bases are TGTGCTAGCAGCTTAGGCGTGCAGATCCAAGAGACCCAGTACTTC. Protein: CASSLGVQIQETQYF.

In its sample, this clonotype was seen many times. The chain carries TRBV6-1 and TRBJ1-1; unclear D gene. The CDR3 extends over 13 amino acids. Germline lookup yields CDR1 MNHNS and CDR2 SASEGT. The germline V and J ends were trimmed by 6 bases and 0 bases, with 8 bases remaining between them. CDR3 sequence (DNA): TGTGCCAGCAGGGTCTTCTTGAACACTGAAGCTTTCTTT. It translates to CASRVFLNTEAFF.

This clonotype was seen repeatedly, ten times or more. The chain employs TRBV6-5 and TRBJ2-5, with D possibly TRBD1 on 5 matching bases. Looked up from germline, CDR1 is MNHEY and CDR2 is SVGAGI. The V end lost 6 bases, the J end lost 4 bases, and 12 bases lay between the germline ends. The CDR3 covers 13 residues. CDR3 sequence reads: CASSAREGETQYF. Here the CDR3 DNA reads TGTGCCAGCAGCGCCAGGGAAGGAGAGACCCAGTACTTC.

This clonotype was observed a single time. The germline gene is not matched at one end of the junction; a read error may be the cause. The chain couples TRBV12-3 or TRBV12-4 to TRBJ2-4; maybe TRBD1 (6 bases). This CDR3 is 18 amino acids long. CDR3 nucleotide sequence: TGTGCCAGCAATTTAACTCGGCACGGGACACTAGCCAAAAACATTCAGTACTTC. This translates into CASNLTRHGTLAKNIQYF.

This clonotype has a count of ten or more. The chain has TRBV7-8 and TRBJ1-5; D not resolved. From germline, CDR1 is SGHVS and CDR2 FQNEAQ. V dropped 2 bases and J dropped 2 bases, with 16 bases sitting between them. This CDR3 spans 17 amino acids. The CDR3 here is CASSLLLEAGGNQPQHF. The DNA for the CDR3 is TGTGCCAGCAGCTTACTCCTCGAGGCTGGGGGCAATCAGCCCCAGCATTTT.

This clonotype has a count of ten or more. This sequence joins TRBV19 and TRBJ1-2, with 8 positions matching TRBD1. Per the germline V gene, CDR1 is LNHDA and CDR2 is SQIVND (reference sequence). V lost 3 bases and J lost 8; bases outside the gene matches: 5. The CDR3 is 13 amino acids. The CDR3 is CASSIQGAGGYTF. CDR3 nucleotides: TGTGCCAGTAGTATCCAGGGGGCTGGAGGCTACACCTTC.

This clonotype was counted many times. The chain has TRBV24-1 and TRBJ2-2; 7 nucleotides line up with TRBD1. Germline CDR1 and CDR2: KGHDR and SFDVKD. This CDR3 is 16 amino acids long. With V trimmed by 2 bases and J by 2 bases, 4 bases remained unmatched. The CDR3 sequence is CATSDWSGGNTGELFF. CDR3 DNA: TGTGCCACCAGTGATTGGTCAGGGGGTAACACCGGGGAGCTGTTTTTT.

This clonotype has at least ten counts. V and J are TRBV6-1 and TRBJ1-2, with D possibly matching TRBD1 (6 bases). Between the trimmed V and J ends, which lost 3 bases and 5 bases, there was a span of 10 bases. This CDR3 contains 13 residues. Germline V gene lookup returns CDR1 MNHNS and CDR2 SASEGT. The CDR3 coding sequence is TGTGCCAGCAGTGACCACGGACAGTATGGCTACACCTTC. Its translation is CASSDHGQYGYTF.